The 20 T cell receptor beta chains below were found in one sample sequenced in a study of cytomegalovirus exposure and HLA in healthy donors. Both 60 Vbeta primers and 13 Jbeta primers went into the PCR. The data were produced by immunoSEQ multiplex PCR, yet TCRdb's version contains in-frame clones alone and is incomplete. The sample lists around 220,000 clones; about 75% were seen once. Sequencing used PBMCs. The receptors derive from a woman under 40 in good health and CMV-seronegative.

The chain joins TRBV5-1 to TRBJ1-1; a possible D gene is TRBD1 (6 bases). Trimming shortened V by 0 bases and J by 1 base, and 13 bases separated the two germline ends. This CDR3 is 16 amino acids long. The germline V gene encodes CDR1 SGHRS and CDR2 YFSETQ. CDR3 region: CASSLGRDNQNTEAFF. Here the CDR3 DNA reads TGCGCCAGCAGCTTGGGCCGGGACAACCAGAACACTGAAGCTTTCTTT. Drawing the rest from reference TRBV5-1 and TRBJ1-1, the complete variable domain is KAGVTQTPRYLIKTRGQQVTLSCSPISGHRSVSWYQQTPGQGLQFLFEYFSETQRNKGNFPGRFSGRQFSNSRSEMNVSTLELGDSALYLCASSLGRDNQNTEAFFGQGTRLTVV.

This clone has just a few counts. The chain joins TRBV5-6 to TRBJ2-2, with 8 bases identical to TRBD1. CDR1 and CDR2 from the germline V gene are SGHDT and YYEEEE. The CDR3 spans 15 residues. J was trimmed by 3 bases and V by 2 bases; bases with no gene match: 3. The CDR3 nucleotides are TGTGCCAGCAGCTTACAGGGGGAAGACACCGGGGAGCTGTTTTTT. Translation: CASSLQGEDTGELFF.

This chain joins TRBV9 and TRBJ1-2, with 10 bases aligning to TRBD1. The CDR3 length is 16 residues. CDR1 and CDR2 from the germline V gene are SGDLS and YYNGEE. V dropped 1 base and J dropped 5; count of bases not matched to a gene: 8. CDR3 region: CASSVSFRTGGYGYTF. In DNA, the CDR3 is TGTGCCAGCAGCGTATCCTTTCGGACAGGGGGTTATGGCTACACCTTC.

This chain uses TRBV16 with TRBJ1-1, with TRBD1 as a possible D gene (5 bases). Germline assignment: CDR1 KGHSY and CDR2 FQNENV. Trimming removed 0 bases from V and 6 bases from J, with 17 bases in between. This CDR3 is built from 16 residues. In DNA, the CDR3 is TGTGCCAGCAGCCAATCCCCCGGCAGGGATCGTCCTGAAGCTTTCTTT. Translation gives CASSQSPGRDRPEAFF.

There are a few counts of this clone. The chain recombines TRBV6-1 with TRBJ2-5, with TRBD2 matching 7 bases. This CDR3 comprises 13 residues. With 10 bases clipped from V and 1 base from J, the junction kept 6 bases outside the gene matches. Germline CDR1 is MNHNS and CDR2 is SASEGT. CDR3 in DNA: TGTGCCACCGAGGCTAGCGGCCAAGAGACCCAGTACTTC. Its translation: CATEASGQETQYF.

The chain employs TRBV7-2 and TRBJ2-7, with D possibly being TRBD1 (5 bases). V lost 5 bases and J lost 4, with 30 bases in between. CDR3 length: 19 amino acids. Germline V gene lookup returns CDR1 SGHTA and CDR2 FQGNSA. CDR3 in DNA: TGTGCCAGCAGCCAAACATGGGCAGGGATACTCACGCTCGGATACGAGCAGTACTTC. Protein product: CASSQTWAGILTLGYEQYF.

This clone was found once. The genes are TRBV4-1 and TRBJ1-2; D is unclear. The V end lost 0 bases, the J end lost 7 bases, and 6 bases lay between the germline ends. The germline V gene has CDR1 MGHRA and CDR2 YSYEKL. The CDR3 has 12 residues. The CDR3 reads CASSQDFGGYTF. CDR3 in DNA: TGCGCCAGCAGCCAAGATTTCGGTGGCTACACCTTC.

The J gene is TRBJ1-2, the V gene TRBV18; 7 positions match TRBD1. There are 17 residues in the CDR3. V lost 0 bases and J lost 8; bases outside the gene matches: 15. Per germline, CDR1 KGHSH and CDR2 LQKENI. This chain's CDR3 is CASSPPELGGEAYGYTF. CDR3 nucleotide sequence: TGTGCCAGCTCACCACCGGAGCTAGGGGGCGAAGCTTACGGCTACACCTTC.

This chain uses TRBV9 with TRBJ2-4, with a weak D call TRBD1 (7 bases). V was shortened by 4 bases and J by 6 bases, with 11 bases between the two germline ends. CDR3 length equals 13 residues. Germline CDR1 SGDLS, CDR2 YYNGEE. The CDR3 region has the DNA TGTGCCAGCAGCCCCCAGGGGGGAAACATTCAGTACTTC. Protein sequence: CASSPQGGNIQYF.

The chain is built from TRBV5-6 and TRBJ1-2; 9 bases are a match to TRBD1. CDR1 is SGHDT, CDR2 YYEEEE, per germline. The CDR3 is 15 residues long. V lost 4 bases and J lost 6; bases outside the gene matches: 10. The CDR3 DNA reads as TGTGCCAGCAGCCCACGGGACAGGGAACGCCATGGCTACACCTTC. Protein product: CASSPRDRERHGYTF.

The chain carries TRBV5-1 and TRBJ1-5; D is undetermined. The germline gives CDR1 SGHRS, CDR2 YFSETQ. The CDR3 has 15 amino acids. V was shortened by 0 bases and J by 4 bases, with 11 bases between the two germline ends. The CDR3 loop reads CASSLGAYRNQPQHF. CDR3 DNA: TGCGCCAGCAGCTTGGGGGCCTATCGGAATCAGCCCCAGCATTTT.

This chain joins TRBV2 and TRBJ2-3; 7 bases are a match to TRBD2. This CDR3 comprises 14 residues. CDR1 SNHLY and CDR2 FYNNEI come from the germline V gene. V dropped 5 bases and J dropped 1; count of bases not matched to a gene: 3. The CDR3 region is CASSLAEGTDTQYF. The CDR3 bases are TGTGCCAGCAGTCTAGCGGAGGGCACAGATACGCAGTATTTT.

CDR3 bases: TGTGCCAGTGCTACTAGCGGGGGGTTGGCAGATACGCAGTATTTT. Its protein product is CASATSGGLADTQYF. This sequence joins TRBV19 and TRBJ2-3; TRBD2 matches 12 bases. Germline V gene lookup returns CDR1 LNHDA and CDR2 SQIVND (reference sequence). This CDR3 region has 15 residues. Germline trimming cut 8 bases from V and 4 bases from J; bases unmatched to any gene: 7. The variable domain in full, completed from reference TRBV19 and TRBJ2-3, reads DGGITQSPKYLFRKEGQNVTLSCEQNLNHDAMYWYRQDPGQGLRLIYYSQIVNDFQKGDIAEGYSVSREKKESFPLTVTSAQKNPTAFYLCASATSGGLADTQYFGPGTRLTVL.

This chain's CDR3 is CASSFQGPPGTSGGASTDTQYF. CDR3 nucleotide sequence: TGCGCCAGCAGCTTCCAGGGGCCTCCCGGGACTAGCGGGGGAGCTTCCACAGATACGCAGTATTTT. The chain is built from TRBV5-1 and TRBJ2-3; 14 bases align to TRBD2. Germline V gene sequence: CDR1 SGHRS, CDR2 YFSETQ. The CDR3 runs 22 residues. The junction had 19 bases not matched to a gene; V was cut back by 2 bases and J by 2 bases.

V usage is TRBV2 and J usage is TRBJ1-5; D is uncertain. V shed 1 base and J shed 7 bases, with 8 bases lying between them. Germline CDR1 and CDR2: SNHLY and FYNNEI. The CDR3 sequence is 13 residues long. CDR3 DNA sequence: TGTGCCAGCAGTGAAGGCGGGATCCAGCCCCAGCATTTT. It is translated as CASSEGGIQPQHF.

The J gene is TRBJ1-1, the V gene TRBV5-6; 11 bases agree with TRBD1. This CDR3 has 13 amino acids. Germline CDR1 and CDR2: SGHDT and YYEEEE. Unmatched junction bases numbered 9, after V lost 6 bases and J lost 11 bases. Here the CDR3 DNA reads TGTGCCAGCAAGGGACAGGGGGTCCCCCGGGCTTTCTTT. Translating gives CASKGQGVPRAFF.

The chain is built from TRBV2 and TRBJ2-1, with TRBD2 matching 10 bases. The CDR3 loop spans 19 amino acids. Per germline, CDR1 SNHLY and CDR2 FYNNEI. The V segment lost 0 bases and the J segment 4 bases; nucleotides outside the gene matches: 12. The CDR3 region is CASSEAIGLAVWGYNEQFF. Here the CDR3 DNA reads TGTGCCAGCAGTGAAGCGATCGGACTAGCGGTTTGGGGTTACAATGAGCAGTTCTTC.

V usage is TRBV11-2 and J usage is TRBJ1-2; D ambiguous. This CDR3 spans 11 amino acids. The V and J ends lost 4 bases and 8 bases respectively, with 8 bases between them. Germline CDR1 SGHAT, CDR2 FQNNGV. CDR3 nucleotides: TGTGCCAGCAGCTCGCGTGAAGGCTACACCTTC. Its protein is CASSSREGYTF.

V gene TRBV15 combines with J gene TRBJ2-5; TRBD1 matches 7 bases. Germline trimming cut 3 bases from V and 2 bases from J; bases unmatched to any gene: 3. The CDR3 loop spans 14 amino acids. Germline CDR1 is LNHNV and CDR2 is YYDKDF (reference sequence). CDR3 coding DNA: TGTGCCACCAGCAGTAGACAGGGACAAGAGACCCAGTACTTC. Encoded protein: CATSSRQGQETQYF.

The DNA of the CDR3 is TGTGCCAGCAGCCTGAGACTAGCGGGGGGGCTTGAGCAGTTCTTC. Its translation: CASSLRLAGGLEQFF. V is TRBV7-9 and J is TRBJ2-1; 14 positions agree with TRBD2. Germline values: CDR1 SEHNR, CDR2 FQNEAQ (reference sequence). The CDR3 extends over 15 amino acids. V dropped 5 bases and J dropped 9; count of bases not matched to a gene: 6.